The T cell receptor (beta chain) under discussion was sequenced for a study of T cell repertoires in cytomegalovirus infection. Each CDR3 protein gets one entry after TCRdb re-called the reads with MiXCR. This table holds about 530,000 distinct CDR3 sequences, approximately 26% found once. There are 17 residues in the CDR3. The V and J ends lost 2 bases and 4 bases, in that order; junction bases with no gene match: 11. Germline V CDR1 and CDR2: MNHEY, SVGAGI. What was sequenced was PBMCs. V and J are TRBV6-5 and TRBJ1-2, with 9 bases lining up with TRBD1. This clonotype was obtained from a human donor in good health (CMV status not recorded). Some clones in this sample may be carry-over from other donors' samples. The CDR3 DNA reads TGTGCCAGCAGTTACCGGCGGGACAGGGTTATTGGCTATGGCTACACCTTC. Amino acids: CASSYRRDRVIGYGYTF.